These 26 T cell receptor beta chains were sequenced from one sample in a study of cytomegalovirus exposure and HLA in healthy donors. It was with 60 Vbeta and 13 Jbeta primers that the PCR ran. Here immunoSEQ multiplex PCR was the method, and the copy in TCRdb shows in-frame clones only, minus some. The sample records 100,000 to 150,000 clones, under 85% being singletons. Source material: PBMCs. Every receptor here comes from a woman in her fifties or sixties in good health and CMV-seropositive.

The chain joins TRBV19 to TRBJ1-5; 7 nucleotides align to TRBD1. The length of the CDR3 is 19 residues. V lost 4 bases, J lost 0 bases, and 15 bases stayed unmatched. In germline, CDR1 is LNHDA, CDR2 SQIVND (reference sequence). CDR3 sequence reads: CASSRNPSTGSYSNQPQHF. Here the CDR3 DNA reads TGTGCCAGTAGTAGAAACCCCTCGACAGGGAGTTATAGCAATCAGCCCCAGCATTTT.

This chain uses TRBV7-9 with TRBJ2-7, with TRBD1 matching over 12 bases. This CDR3 spans 14 amino acids. Trimming cost V 3 bases and J 6 bases; bases outside gene matches: 3. Germline V gene lookup returns CDR1 SEHNR and CDR2 FQNEAQ (reference sequence). The CDR3 protein is CASSLGQGALEQYF. The DNA of the CDR3 is TGTGCCAGCAGCTTGGGACAGGGGGCCCTCGAGCAGTACTTC.

This clone is a singleton in its sample. Here the CDR3 omits its conserved ending phenylalanine or tryptophan, so a read error is the likely source. This chain connects TRBV7-6 to TRBJ1-1; TRBD1 aligns across 10 bases. CDR1 SGHVS and CDR2 FNYEAQ come from the germline V gene. This CDR3 region has 16 residues. J was trimmed by 1 base and V by 1 base; bases with no gene match: 3. The CDR3 coding sequence is TGTGCCAGCAGCTTAGGGGGGGACAGGGGGAACACTGAAGCTTTCTCT. Its translation is CASSLGGDRGNTEAFS.

This rearrangement joins TRBV7-9 to TRBJ2-5; 16 nucleotides align to TRBD2. In germline, CDR1 is SEHNR, CDR2 FQNEAQ (reference sequence). Unmatched junction bases numbered 10, after V lost 4 bases and J lost 2 bases. The CDR3 covers 19 residues. The CDR3 loop reads CASSSGTSGGAGGQETQYF. In DNA form, the CDR3 reads TGTGCCAGCAGCTCGGGGACTAGCGGGGGGGCCGGTGGGCAAGAGACCCAGTACTTC.

This chain links TRBV6-5 with TRBJ2-1; maybe TRBD1 (6 bases). V gave up 4 bases and J gave up 0 bases, with 10 bases separating them. Germline loops: CDR1 MNHEY, CDR2 SVGAGI. CDR3 length: 15 residues. The CDR3 is CASSLTGSSYNEQFF. DNA of the CDR3: TGTGCCAGCAGTTTAACAGGGTCCTCCTACAATGAGCAGTTCTTC.

V is TRBV7-2 and J is TRBJ2-5; D ambiguous. Deletions cut 7 bases from V and 3 bases from J, with 12 bases between. Germline assignment: CDR1 SGHTA and CDR2 FQGNSA. This CDR3 region has 13 residues. CDR3 region: CASNRRTEETQYF. DNA for the CDR3: TGTGCCAGCAACCGAAGAACAGAAGAGACCCAGTACTTC.

V and J are TRBV13 and TRBJ2-3; D remains ambiguous. The CDR3 consists of 14 residues. The V gene's germline CDR1 is PRHDT and CDR2 FYEKMQ (reference sequence). Trimming shortened V by 1 base and J by 2 bases, and 7 bases separated the two germline ends. CDR3 sequence reads: CASSLALFTDTQYF. Written as DNA, the CDR3 is TGTGCCAGCAGCTTAGCACTCTTCACAGATACGCAGTATTTT.

The table lists this clone with a few counts. The rearrangement uses TRBV13 and TRBJ2-3, with D unclear. This CDR3 has 14 amino acids. Trimming shortened V by 2 bases and J by 0 bases, and 6 bases separated the two germline ends. CDR1 and CDR2 (germline): PRHDT, FYEKMQ (reference sequence). The CDR3 bases are TGTGCCAGCAGCTTACGGTCCAGCACAGATACGCAGTATTTT. Residues: CASSLRSSTDTQYF.

In this sample, this clone turned up once. The V call is TRBV4-1, the J call TRBJ2-3; D might be TRBD2 (6 bases). The CDR3 is 16 amino acids. V dropped 2 bases and J dropped 6 bases, with 18 bases sitting between them. Germline loops: CDR1 MGHRA, CDR2 YSYEKL. CDR3 nucleotide sequence: TGCGCCAGCAGCCAATATGGGAGACTAGGGGTTGATACGCAGTATTTT. Amino acids: CASSQYGRLGVDTQYF.

The chain carries TRBV4-2 and TRBJ1-5; possible D gene TRBD1, 5 bases. Germline CDR1 is LGHNA and CDR2 is YNFKEQ. V lost 0 bases to trimming and J lost 7 bases, with 13 bases between them. The CDR3 sequence is 15 residues long. The DNA for the CDR3 is TGTGCCAGCAGCCAAGACAGGGAAGAAGGCCAGCCCCAGCATTTT. Its protein is CASSQDREEGQPQHF.

The genes are TRBV13 and TRBJ2-7; 7 nucleotides line up with TRBD2. Trimming at V came to 5 bases and at J to 6 bases, leaving 16 bases not matched to a gene. The length of the CDR3 is 16 residues. Germline V CDR1 and CDR2: PRHDT, FYEKMQ (reference sequence). CDR3 amino acids: CASSTTTPGTTPEQYF. The CDR3 DNA follows: TGTGCCAGCAGCACCACTACTCCCGGGACTACCCCCGAGCAGTACTTC.

This chain connects TRBV6-5 to TRBJ2-5, with D tentatively TRBD2 (6 bases). Germline CDR1 and CDR2: MNHEY and SVGAGI. The germline V and J ends were trimmed by 6 bases and 2 bases, with 16 bases remaining between them. The CDR3 covers 15 residues. The CDR3 loop reads CASSRSGVLQETQYF. In DNA, the CDR3 is TGTGCCAGCAGCCGGTCGGGGGTACTACAAGAGACCCAGTACTTC.

The gene calls are TRBV6-1 and TRBJ1-2; 8 positions agree with TRBD1. Germline CDR1 and CDR2: MNHNS and SASEGT. The J segment lost 8 bases and the V segment lost 6 bases, leaving 8 bases of the junction unmatched. The CDR3 length is 13 residues. CDR3 in DNA: TGTGCCAGCAGCATGACAGGGGAGGGCGGCTACACCTTC. It yields the protein CASSMTGEGGYTF.

This chain links TRBV6-5 with TRBJ1-2, with TRBD1 matching 9 bases. The CDR3 has 12 amino acids. Losses at the gene ends were 6 bases for V and 4 bases for J; bases not matched to a gene: 0. The germline V gene has CDR1 MNHEY and CDR2 SVGAGI. This CDR3 reads CASRTGGYGYTF. The CDR3 nucleotides are TGTGCCAGCAGGACAGGGGGCTATGGCTACACCTTC.

This clone was detected once. The J gene is TRBJ2-2, the V gene TRBV7-8; 7 nucleotides match TRBD2. The CDR3 length is 15 residues. Losses at the gene ends were 0 bases for V and 5 bases for J; bases not matched to a gene: 3. CDR1 is SGHVS, CDR2 FQNEAQ, per germline. CDR3 bases: TGTGCCAGCAGCTTAGCCAAGGGAGGGACCGGGGAGCTGTTTTTT. Its translation is CASSLAKGGTGELFF.

This clone came up once. J is TRBJ2-2 and V is TRBV5-1; 9 nucleotides align to TRBD2. The CDR3 is 16 amino acids. With V trimmed by 1 base and J by 2 bases, 3 bases remained unmatched. From germline, CDR1 is SGHRS and CDR2 YFSETQ. The CDR3 DNA follows: TGCGCCAGCAGCTTGATACTAGCGGGCAACACCGGGGAGCTGTTTTTT. Protein: CASSLILAGNTGELFF.

The rearrangement uses TRBV4-2 and TRBJ2-1, with a tentative D call TRBD2 (6 bases). This CDR3 contains 15 residues. The germline CDR1 and CDR2 sequences are LGHNA and YNFKEQ. V lost 4 bases to trimming and J lost 3 bases, with 13 bases between them. CDR3: CASSRIEGLYNEQFF. The CDR3 bases are TGTGCCAGCAGCCGCATAGAGGGACTCTACAATGAGCAGTTCTTC.

The chain carries TRBV27 and TRBJ2-5; D might be TRBD2 (6 bases). The V end lost 6 bases, the J end lost 5 bases, and 13 bases lay between the germline ends. Germline CDR1 reads MNHEY; CDR2 reads SMNVEV (reference sequence). This CDR3 comprises 13 residues. DNA for the CDR3: TGTGCCAGCAGGCAGCGGGTGCGGGAGACCCAGTACTTC. It translates to CASRQRVRETQYF.

To note about this clone: Its ends do not fully match the called genes, so a read error is possible. The CDR3 coding sequence is TGTTCCAGCAGCTTAGCGATCAGGGCTACACCCCTCCACTTT. It yields the protein CSSSLAIRATPLHF. The gene calls are TRBV7-9 and TRBJ1-6; D might be TRBD1 (5 bases). CDR1 and CDR2 from the germline V gene are SEHNR and FQNEAQ (reference sequence). This CDR3 is built from 14 residues.

This clone was seen once. The J gene is TRBJ2-7, the V gene TRBV7-2, with TRBD1 matching 8 bases. Trimming cost V 3 bases and J 0 bases; bases outside gene matches: 4. The CDR3 is 15 residues long. CDR1 is SGHTA, CDR2 FQGNSA, per germline. The CDR3 DNA is TGTGCCAGCAGCTTCCAGGGGGCTAGCTCCTACGAGCAGTACTTC. Translating it yields CASSFQGASSYEQYF. The full variable domain, completed using reference TRBV7-2 and TRBJ2-7, is GAGVSQSPSNKVTEKGKDVELRCDPISGHTALYWYRQSLGQGLEFLIYFQGNSAPDKSGLPSDRFSAERTGGSVSTLTIQRTQQEDSAVYLCASSFQGASSYEQYFGPGTRLTVT.

The rearrangement links TRBV5-6 to TRBJ2-7; 10 positions agree with TRBD1. Germline lookup yields CDR1 SGHDT and CDR2 YYEEEE. The junction had 4 bases not matched to a gene; V was cut back by 0 bases and J by 7 bases. This CDR3 comprises 14 residues. In nucleotides, the CDR3 is TGTGCCAGCAGCTTGGGACAGGGGGCCCTTGAGCAGTACTTC. Amino acids: CASSLGQGALEQYF.

This chain joins TRBV20-1 and TRBJ1-1, with D possibly TRBD1 on 6 matching bases. Per germline, CDR1 DFQATT and CDR2 SNEGSKA (reference sequence). Between the trimmed V and J ends, which lost 7 bases and 8 bases, there was a span of 14 bases. CDR3 length: 11 amino acids. The CDR3: CSVPLGAEAFF. CDR3 DNA sequence: TGCAGTGTACCCCTGGGGGCGGAAGCTTTCTTT.

This clone was counted only a few times. The V gene is TRBV6-1, the J gene TRBJ2-5; 8 positions agree with TRBD1. The last part of the DNA fits TRBJ2-7 better; the J call may be wrong. Germline V gene lookup returns CDR1 MNHNS and CDR2 SASEGT. CDR3 size: 14 residues. CDR3 coding DNA: TGTGCCAGCAGTAGGACAGGGCCTTCCTACGAGCAGTACTTC. This encodes CASSRTGPSYEQYF.

The chain combines TRBV6-5 with TRBJ2-1, with 11 bases fitting TRBD2. Per germline, CDR1 MNHEY and CDR2 SVGAGI. The CDR3 is made up of 16 amino acids. The V and J ends lost 4 bases and 7 bases, in that order; junction bases with no gene match: 9. The DNA for the CDR3 is TGTGCCAGCAGTTTTGTAGCGGGGGGGCTAGGGAATGAGCAGTTCTTC. It is translated as CASSFVAGGLGNEQFF.

This clone was seen once. V usage is TRBV7-9 and J usage is TRBJ2-1; a weak D match, TRBD2 (6 bases). Germline V gene sequence: CDR1 SEHNR, CDR2 FQNEAQ (reference sequence). This CDR3 region has 12 residues. Trimming removed 3 bases at V and 10 bases at J, with 10 bases between. DNA for the CDR3: TGTGCCAGCAGCTTGCCCCGGGGGGAGCAGTTCTTC. It specifies CASSLPRGEQFF.

CDR3 bases: TGTGCCACCAGCCCACCAGGGTGGACTGAAGCTTTCTTT. Translation gives CATSPPGWTEAFF. The J gene is TRBJ1-1, the V gene TRBV19; a possible D gene is TRBD1 (5 bases). Germline assignment: CDR1 LNHDA and CDR2 SQIVND (reference sequence). V shed 10 bases and J shed 5 bases, with 17 bases lying between them. CDR3 size: 13 residues.